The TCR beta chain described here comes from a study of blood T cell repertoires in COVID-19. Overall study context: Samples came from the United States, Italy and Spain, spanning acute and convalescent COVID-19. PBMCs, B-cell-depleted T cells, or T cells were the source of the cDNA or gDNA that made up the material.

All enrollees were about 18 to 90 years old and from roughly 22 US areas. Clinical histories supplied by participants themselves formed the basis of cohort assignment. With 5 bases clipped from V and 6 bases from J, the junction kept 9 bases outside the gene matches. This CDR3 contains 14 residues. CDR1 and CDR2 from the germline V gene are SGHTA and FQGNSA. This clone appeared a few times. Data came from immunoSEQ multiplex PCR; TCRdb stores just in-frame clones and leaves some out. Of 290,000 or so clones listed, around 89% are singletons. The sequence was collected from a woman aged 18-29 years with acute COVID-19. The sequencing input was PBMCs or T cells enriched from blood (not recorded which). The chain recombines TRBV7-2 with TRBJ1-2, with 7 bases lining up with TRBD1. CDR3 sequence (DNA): TGTGCCAGCAGCCCCGGGACAGCATGGGATGGCTACACCTTC. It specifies CASSPGTAWDGYTF.